Included here is one TCR beta chain sequence, with context. Its antigen remains unidentified. TCRdb reprocessed the 5' RACE reads with MiXCR, giving one entry per CDR3 protein. The table has hundreds of thousands of distinct CDR3 sequences, approximately 13% seen once. This CDR3 spans 15 amino acids. The ends were cut back, 6 bases at V and 9 bases at J, with 20 bases in the middle. In germline, CDR1 is LGHNA, CDR2 YSLEER. The sample is drawn from a study of T cells after yellow fever vaccination. In the study overall: Any fraction with a low cell number was prepared using SMART-Seq v4 Ultra Low Input. Study-wide results and caveats: Within FACS-sorted repertoires, abundant clonotypes contaminating from the bulk population could be present. Weaker, the secondary response had a peak occurring faster, on day 5 versus 15.

The rearrangement links TRBV4-3 to TRBJ1-4; possible D gene TRBD1, 6 bases. This clonotype was obtained from a man in his late teens or twenties who received the YFV17D yellow fever vaccine. The sequencing used CD4+ T cells sorted from PBMCs, collected 15 days after the yellow fever booster vaccination. CDR3: CASRPGGGPLKKLFF. DNA of the CDR3: TGCGCCAGCAGACCAGGCGGGGGGCCCCTGAAAAAACTGTTTTTT.